The present T cell receptor beta chain was sequenced within a study of T cells after yellow fever vaccination. At the level of the study: Those fractions that held only low numbers of cells were prepared using the SMART-Seq v4 Ultra Low Input RNA kit.

Study findings and constraints: Re-detected after boosting: most primary clones, about 96% of CD4 and less than 90% of CD8. Though it reached lower strength, the secondary response hit its peak faster, day 5 versus 15.

V gave up 0 bases and J gave up 4 bases, with 12 bases separating them. This CDR3 comprises 15 residues. The germline V gene encodes CDR1 MNHEY and CDR2 SVGAGI. Template switching with 5'RACE generated the TCR cDNA and added a universal primer site and UMIs. A single record per CDR3 protein comes from TCRdb applying MiXCR to the 5' RACE reads. Among over 300,000 distinct CDR3 sequences listed, about 4% were seen once. This clonotype was counted only a few times. The target antigen is unknown. The J gene is TRBJ2-5, the V gene TRBV6-5, with a weak D call TRBD1 (5 bases). The receptor's source is a man between 18 and 29 years old who received the YFV17D yellow fever vaccine. The sequences come from PBMCs, collected 5 days after the yellow fever booster vaccination. The CDR3 DNA follows: TGTGCCAGCAGTTACTCGCAGGGTTCGGGAGAGACCCAGTACTTC. Protein product: CASSYSQGSGETQYF.